This TCR beta chain was recovered during a study of technical replicates of blood from a handful of donors. Assay: immunoSEQ multiplex PCR; the TCRdb copy retains only in-frame clones and omits some. The sample includes over 85,000 clones, about 94% of them seen just once. The CDR3 sequence is 14 residues long. From germline, CDR1 is MDHEN and CDR2 SYDVKM. Trimming removed 7 bases from V and 3 bases from J, with 13 bases in between. This receptor was identified in a human donor in good health. Sequenced material: T cells isolated from PBMCs. J is TRBJ2-1 and V is TRBV28; D possibly corresponds to TRBD2 (6 bases). The CDR3 protein is CASNIAENYNEQFF. CDR3 nucleotide sequence: TGTGCCAGCAATATAGCGGAGAACTACAATGAGCAGTTCTTC. Supplemented by reference TRBV28 and TRBJ2-1, the full variable domain reads DVKVTQSSRYLVKRTGEKVFLECVQDMDHENMFWYRQDPGLGLRLIYFSYDVKMKEKGDIPEGYSVSREKKERFSLILESASTNQTSMYLCASNIAENYNEQFFGPGTRLTVL.